The sequence of this T cell receptor beta chain was determined in a study of HIV-infected patients and healthy controls (dated by TCRdb to 2013 to 2016). Study-wide context: Although they stayed below normal ranges, CD4 counts in most of the 16 patients rose modestly but significantly after three months of therapy. The CD4:CD8 ratio rose slightly, whereas CD8 counts showed no consistent shift during early therapy. Viral load fell below detection in about 65% of the 16 patients by the second bleed and in all patients following a further year of therapy. Patients exhibited no overall T-cell lymphocytopenia, and total CDR3 counts per chain were not significantly different from those of controls. The question the study tested was whether immune perturbation and reconstitution could be captured by deep TCR repertoire sequencing of small blood samples from HIV patients. Points the paper makes about the study in general: The pairing of alpha and beta chains was not determined in the samples. Slight age and sex profile differences between the study cohorts did not explain the observed diversity differences. Alpha-chain CDR3s from MAIT cells appeared at high frequency in healthy controls but were severely depleted in HIV+ repertoires. Roughly threefold more distinct CDR3s and higher Shannon diversity were observed in healthy control repertoires than in untreated HIV+ repertoires. Differing numbers of distinct sequences in patients and controls hindered comparison, and size-matching assigned excessive weight to rare events in the HIV-infected data. The dynamics of distinct T-cell subpopulations could not be separated, and sequencing depth was restricted, because whole blood was used. During therapy, a significant decrease in frequency was seen for HIV-associated CDR3s, whereas no significant change was found for CMV-associated CDR3s, although most of them became more frequent. In size-matched repertoire data, the apparent post-therapy recovery of the Gini index in HIV-infected patients was not replicated. By Jaccard index and by the count of highly shared sequences, healthy controls shared more CDR3s between individuals than HIV+ patients did. Processing included only sixteen HIV-infected individuals, and this was regarded by the authors as a major limit on how widely the findings apply. HIV-infected repertoires showed significantly elevated mean Gini indices relative to controls, which possibly reflects oligoclonality. Eight alpha and eight beta V genes showed significantly different mean usage between HIV-infected patients and controls. HLA typing of donors was not performed in the study.

A few counts support this clonotype. Its specific antigen is unknown. Per-base quality was not reported, and no clone a single base away is much larger than it. Measured from the cysteine to the phenylalanine, the CDR3 is 13 residues long. Just the 39-base CDR3 DNA is kept, in frame starting at base 1. The V end loses 0 bases and the J end loses 1 base, and a stretch of 4 bases separates them. The CDR1 and CDR2 encoded by the germline V gene (reference sequence) are MNHEY and SMNVEV. Reverse transcription of 500 ng RNA was performed with SuperScript III using primers directed against the alpha and beta constant regions. Separate libraries for the alpha and beta chains were generated through chain-specific third strand synthesis that incorporated multiplexing indices. To avoid primer bias, the protocol used one single primer pair to amplify every rearrangement within a chain, and the protocol also attached molecular barcodes to each cDNA molecule. Purified cDNA was ligated with T4 RNA Ligase 1 onto a 5' RACE adapter bearing a random hexamer and the SP2 sequencing primer site. With slow temperature ramps used to favor optimal annealing, second strand synthesis was primed from the SP2 site with Phusion polymerase. The 12-nucleotide barcode on each molecule comprised two random hexamer sequences, both introduced before amplification and concatenated. An amplification PCR of about 23 cycles with P5s and P7 primers came after a short first PCR that had added P5 and P7 adapter elements plus a second index. Libraries received 25 to 35 PCR cycles in total, were quantified on a Qubit, sized on a Bioanalyzer, and diluted to 4 nM. Sequencing of the normalized libraries was performed on an Illumina MiSeq with 2 x 250 paired-end kits. Reverse transcription reactions underwent purification over MinElute columns, with elution into 10 ul Tris-Cl. Adapter ligations ran for around 20 hours at 16 degrees C and were afterwards cleaned with AMPure XP beads at a 1:1 ratio. The study's processing was this. A modified Decombinator processed the demultiplexed FASTQ files and output V, J, insert and barcode information. Sequences that shared a barcode but differed from the dominant sequence were discarded as errors, and original cDNA molecules were estimated by counting barcodes clustered at Levenshtein distance 3. For downstream analyses, the R packages ineq, vegan, igraph and RCytoscape were used, along with IMGT nomenclature and CDR3 definitions. To avoid skew from clonal expansion, each TCR was counted once, and V gene usage was computed over distinct sequences. Within a donor, similarity networks joined unique CDR3 amino acid sequences in every case where two of them were separated by a single Levenshtein edit. Published HIV-specific CDR3s (92 alpha, approximately 660 beta) and CMV-specific CDR3s (fewer than 14 alpha, more than 250 beta) were assembled and queried against the repertoires. It was shown by random subsampling to size-matched repertoires that the decreased diversity of patients was not caused by their lower sequence numbers. TCRdb applied fastp at Q25 and MiXCR to the public reads, then kept only in-frame beta chains. Rows are unified per CDR3 protein, each entry keeping the most common DNA and genes. In this record, the V and J calls reflect TCRdb's handling and not the investigators' own analysis. The sample data list some 4,600 distinct CDR3 sequences, and 7.5% to 9% of these were observed just once. The ten largest make up about 27% of the sample.

Whole blood was used without cell fractionation, so all unsorted peripheral T cells were reflected in the repertoire. For RNA extraction, 2.5 to 3 ml of peripheral blood was drawn into Tempus tubes. HIV-infected adults who had not yet received antiretroviral therapy and were about to begin treatment were enrolled, with the first sixteen eligible patients processed. Treatment interruptions were among the grounds for excluding patients from enrollment, as were febrile or AIDS-related illness, tumors, hepatitis B or C coinfection, immunomodulatory therapy and recent vaccination. Residual genomic DNA was removed with the TURBO-DNase kit and globin mRNA was depleted with GLOBINclear. Just before antiretroviral therapy was started, pretreatment blood was collected from HIV-infected patients.

In this chain, TRBV27 is recombined with TRBJ2-7; the D gene is not confidently resolved. The starting material was blood, obtained before antiretroviral therapy. This TCR derives from an adult with HIV infection. In nucleotide form, the sequence is TGTGCCAGCAGTTTATCCCCATCCTACGAGCAGTACTTC. This gives the protein CASSLSPSYEQYF.